Listed below are T cell receptor beta chains from one sample, sequenced in a study of graft-versus-host responses after intestinal transplantation. Antigens of these TCRs are unknown. Measured with immunoSEQ multiplex PCR; TCRdb has only the in-frame clones, and not every one. This repertoire shows about 92,000 clones, around 83% found once; its top ten account for approximately 17%. The sample consisted of unstimulated CD8+ T cells sorted from spleen or lymph node cells, taken before intestinal transplant. The source is a human donor who received an intestinal transplant. The CDR3 runs from the conserved cysteine through the conserved F or W.

j_call,v_call,cdr3_aa
TRBJ2-2,TRBV21-1,CALGLAGGKSNTGELFF
TRBJ1-5,TRBV6-6,CASSYPRQGRNQPQHF
TRBJ2-7,TRBV11-3,CASSLEGAETYEQYF
TRBJ2-1,TRBV5-1,CASSLTVSSYNEQFF
TRBJ1-1,TRBV4-1,CASSYRPRNTEAFF
TRBJ2-7,TRBV4-1,CATQSTGGSYEQYF
TRBJ1-6,TRBV7-9,CASSSYRVPNSPLHF
TRBJ2-3,TRBV7-9,CASSLQRGLRGDTQYF
TRBJ2-7,TRBV12-5,CASGLATSGPPQPYEQYF
TRBJ2-5,TRBV9,CASSVDWEGQETQYF
TRBJ2-3,TRBV6-1,CASSEASGSTDTQYF
TRBJ2-7,TRBV6-6,CASSYSTSGINEQYF
TRBJ2-2,TRBV9,CASGTGGNTGELFF
TRBJ2-5,TRBV10-2,CASSSGTGRETQYF
TRBJ1-3,TRBV6-9,CASSYNSGNTIYF
TRBJ2-5,TRBV25-1,CASSEYLGMIETQYF
TRBJ2-5,TRBV5-1,CASSAKLAGGDETQYF
TRBJ2-7,TRBV4-1,CASSPFVGDSYEQYF
TRBJ2-3,TRBV5-8,CASSPLGGTQYF
TRBJ2-7,TRBV27,CASRDFSYEQYF
TRBJ1-5,TRBV30,CAWSETTYSGNQPQHF
TRBJ1-6,TRBV14,CASSQVKGGAFSPLHF
TRBJ2-2,TRBV7-2,CASSLPRTMNTGELFF
TRBJ2-7,TRBV28,CASSFGSYEQYF
TRBJ2-5,TRBV27,CASSLGGAQYF
TRBJ2-7,TRBV10-3,CAISEGGDEQYF
TRBJ2-7,TRBV2,CASSVLAGDYEQYF
TRBJ2-7,TRBV9,CASSPWTGGYEQYF
TRBJ1-6,TRBV13,CASSLEGQGNSPLHF
TRBJ2-7,TRBV5-6,CASSLGGRAYEQYF
TRBJ1-5,TRBV28,CASTAGGVQPQHF
TRBJ1-3,TRBV6-5,CASSTLTYAGNTIYF
TRBJ2-7,TRBV13,CASSFGTSGEQYF
TRBJ1-1,TRBV6-4,CASSAQLNTEAFF
TRBJ2-2,TRBV10-3,CATTRAPSTGELFF
TRBJ2-5,TRBV6-5,CASSLTGTSRETQYF
TRBJ2-5,TRBV13,CASSLALVIETQYF
TRBJ1-1,TRBV5-6,CASSLDRSLNTEAFF
TRBJ1-5,TRBV4-1,CASSQIVGPNQPQHF
TRBJ2-3,TRBV5-1,CASSLVWTSGQITDTQYF
TRBJ2-3,TRBV2,CASSEERDSTDTQYF
TRBJ1-1,TRBV5-6,CASSLSHASEQGVTEAFF
TRBJ2-7,TRBV28,CASSLLPFEQYF
.,TRBV7-9,CASSPTRDHEQYF
TRBJ2-1,TRBV7-9,CASSLEVGPAGGYYNEQFF
TRBJ1-1,TRBV27,CASSYSDMNTEAFF
TRBJ2-3,TRBV28,CASSLRGLTDTQYF
TRBJ1-1,TRBV10-3,CAIRPGQENTEAFF
TRBJ2-1,TRBV19,CASSIDSSGINEQFF
TRBJ1-2,TRBV2,CASSGGGATNYGYTF
TRBJ2-7,TRBV9,CASSVYPFRPLPSYEQYF
TRBJ2-2,TRBV9,CASSVGGTGELFF
TRBJ2-7,TRBV6-1,CASSPSYEQYF